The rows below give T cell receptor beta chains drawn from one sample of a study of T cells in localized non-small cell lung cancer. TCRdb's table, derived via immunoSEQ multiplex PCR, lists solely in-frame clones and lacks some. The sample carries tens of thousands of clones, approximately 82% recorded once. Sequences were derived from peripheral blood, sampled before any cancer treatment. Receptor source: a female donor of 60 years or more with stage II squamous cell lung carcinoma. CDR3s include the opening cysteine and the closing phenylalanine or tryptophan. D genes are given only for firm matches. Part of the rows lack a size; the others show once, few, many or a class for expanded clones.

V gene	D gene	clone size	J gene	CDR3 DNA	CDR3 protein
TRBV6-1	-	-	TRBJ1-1	TGTGCCAGCAGTGAAGACCCCCCGGGGACTGAAGCTTTCTTT	CASSEDPPGTEAFF
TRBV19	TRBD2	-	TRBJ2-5	TGTGCCAGTAGTGCGGAAAGGGCTAGCGGGGGGCTGGAGACCCAGTACTTC	CASSAERASGGLETQYF
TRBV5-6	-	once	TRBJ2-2	TGTGCCAGCAGCTTGGTTGATTGGGACCTCACCGGGGAGCTGTTTTTT	CASSLVDWDLTGELFF
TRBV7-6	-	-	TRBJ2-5	TGTGCCAGCAGCTCAGCGTGGGGGGAGACCCAGTACTTC	CASSSAWGETQYF
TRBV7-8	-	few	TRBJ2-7	TGTGCCAGCAGCATACGGGACGGCACAGGGCAGTACTTC	CASSIRDGTGQYF
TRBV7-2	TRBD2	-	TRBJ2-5	TGTGCCAGCAGCTTAAACGTGAGACTAGCGGGGAGAACCCGAGGTTCCCAGTACTTC	CASSLNVRLAGRTRGSQYF
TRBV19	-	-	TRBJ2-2	TGTGCCACCACGACTTTGGCTGGCACCGGGGAGCTGTTTTTT	CATTTLAGTGELFF
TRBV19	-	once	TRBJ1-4	TGTGCCAGTAGTATTAGGGGAGTTCCTAATGAAAAACTGTTTTTT	CASSIRGVPNEKLFF
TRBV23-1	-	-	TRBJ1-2	TGCGCCAGCAGTCAATCAAAGAACGGGGGCGCTGGCGGCTACACCTTC	CASSQSKNGGAGGYTF
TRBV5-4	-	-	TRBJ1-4	TGTGCCAGCAGCCCAGGACAGTCCCCAACTAATGAAAAACTGTTTTTT	CASSPGQSPTNEKLFF
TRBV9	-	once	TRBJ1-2	TGTGCCAGCAGCGTAGGGGTAGGAAAGGACGGCTACACCTTC	CASSVGVGKDGYTF
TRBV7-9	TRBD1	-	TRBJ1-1	TGTGCCAGCAGCTTCGGGACAGGGCCCACTGAAGCTTTCTTT	CASSFGTGPTEAFF